The 7 T cell receptor beta chains presented below share a single source sample, sequenced in a study of shared clonotypes between healthy human individuals. TCRdb keeps only in-frame clones here, not all; method: immunoSEQ multiplex PCR. The sample shows around 1.9 million clones, around 93% of them seen only once. CD8 cells classed as naive were CD45RO-negative and positively selected for CCR7, excluding terminally differentiated effector memory CD45RA+ cells. The specimen sequenced was naive CD8+ T cells from PBMCs. Receptors were obtained from a man between 18 and 29 years old in good health. Some clones in this sample may be carry-over from other donors' samples.

The chain carries TRBV5-6 and TRBJ2-1; D not certain. V lost 0 bases and J lost 6, with 7 bases in between. This CDR3 contains 13 residues. Germline loops: CDR1 SGHDT, CDR2 YYEEEE. CDR3 protein: CASSLDVSNEQFF. CDR3 nucleotides: TGTGCCAGCAGCTTGGATGTCAGCAATGAGCAGTTCTTC.

V usage is TRBV19 and J usage is TRBJ2-1; TRBD2 matches at 8 bases. The V segment lost 1 base and the J segment 9 bases; nucleotides outside the gene matches: 5. Germline-derived CDR1 and CDR2 are LNHDA and SQIVND (reference sequence). The CDR3 spans 14 residues. The CDR3 reads CASSIAGGPSEQFF. In DNA, the CDR3 is TGTGCCAGTAGTATAGCGGGAGGGCCGAGTGAGCAGTTCTTC.

On this clone: This sample also contains other DNA sequences that code for the same CDR3. V gene TRBV6-6 combines with J gene TRBJ2-1; D remains unclear. Per germline, CDR1 MNHNY and CDR2 SVGAGI (reference sequence). The CDR3 consists of 13 residues. V was shortened by 0 bases and J by 6 bases, with 6 bases between the two germline ends. CDR3 sequence: CASSYSGSNEQFF. DNA for the CDR3: TGTGCCAGCAGTTACTCGGGCTCCAATGAGCAGTTCTTC.

This clone is a singleton in its sample. The chain employs TRBV27 and TRBJ1-5; D ambiguous. This CDR3 spans 15 amino acids. The germline gives CDR1 MNHEY, CDR2 SMNVEV (reference sequence). Between the trimmed V and J ends, which lost 5 bases and 4 bases, there was a span of 15 bases. The CDR3: CASSASHGLNQPQHF. In DNA, the CDR3 is TGTGCCAGCAGTGCCTCACATGGGCTTAATCAGCCCCAGCATTTT.

This clone was picked up one time. The genes are TRBV6-5 and TRBJ2-7, with D tentatively TRBD1 or TRBD2 (5 bases each). With 6 bases removed from V and 3 bases from J, the gap between germline ends came to 18 bases. The CDR3 sequence is 15 residues long. Germline V lookup: CDR1 MNHEY, CDR2 SVGAGI. The CDR3 sequence: CASREDRDPLYEQYF. CDR3 sequence (DNA): TGTGCCAGCAGAGAGGACCGGGACCCTCTCTACGAGCAGTACTTC.

The chain carries TRBV13 and TRBJ2-1; D is ambiguous. The ends were cut back, 4 bases at V and 7 bases at J, with 11 bases in the middle. This CDR3 is 13 amino acids long. Germline CDR1 is PRHDT and CDR2 is FYEKMQ (reference sequence). DNA for the CDR3: TGTGCCAGCAGCTCCCTAGGGCATAATGAGCAGTTCTTC. Translation: CASSSLGHNEQFF.

This clone was counted once. The V gene is TRBV27, the J gene TRBJ2-7, with a weak D call TRBD1 (6 bases). With 10 bases removed from V and 6 bases from J, the gap between germline ends came to 19 bases. Looked up from germline, CDR1 is MNHEY and CDR2 is SMNVEV (reference sequence). The length of the CDR3 is 13 residues. CDR3 coding DNA: TGTGCCACCTCCGGGACAATGACAAGCGAGCAGTACTTC. It encodes CATSGTMTSEQYF.